This TCR beta chain was found in a study of T cells after posttransplantation cyclophosphamide. The method was immunoSEQ multiplex PCR; TCRdb's version includes in-frame clones alone and lacks a portion of them. The data show 30,000 to 35,000 clones, none appearing only once, with 6.7% held by the ten largest. This clone was seen only a few times. Trimming cost V 3 bases and J 5 bases; bases outside gene matches: 7. The CDR3 consists of 16 residues. Germline assignment: CDR1 SGHRS and CDR2 YFSETQ. Source material: PBMCs. The receptor was isolated from a woman between 50 and 59 years old in good health and a related stem cell transplant donor. The rearrangement joins TRBV5-1 to TRBJ2-3; 12 bases map to TRBD2. The CDR3 coding sequence is TGCGCCAGCAGCTCCGAACTAGCGGGAGGAAAAGATACGCAGTATTTT. Translation gives CASSSELAGGKDTQYF.